This T cell receptor (beta chain) was recorded in a study of CD8 T cells in Susac syndrome. At the level of the study: The sequenced Susac syndrome patients included five or six who had clinically active disease and fewer than ten who were in remission.

CDR3 size: 14 residues. V lost 2 bases, J lost 1 base, and 8 bases lay in between. Germline lookup yields CDR1 ENHRY and CDR2 SYGVKD. Regarding this clonotype: Antigen unknown.

Regarding the study as a whole: The study acknowledged a relatively small number of individuals in its TCR sequencing and HLA analysis.

The authors negatively isolated CD8+ and CD4+ T cells and FACS-enriched TEMRA cells. RNA was extracted with the RNeasy kit, and a quantity of roughly 0.5 to 1 ug was reverse transcribed using random hexamers. With immunoSEQ multiplex PCR, TCR beta CDR3 was amplified across 54 Vbeta and 13 Jbeta. TCRdb redid the calling of the immunoSEQ multiplex PCR reads with MiXCR, one entry per CDR3 protein. The sample lists 120,000 or so distinct CDR3 sequences; approximately 96% were seen once. V gene TRBV10-3 combines with J gene TRBJ1-2, with D uncertain. Sequencing input: CD4+ T cells from PBMCs. The origin of this receptor is a human donor with Susac syndrome. The CDR3, as DNA: TGTGCCATCAGTGAGCGGCAGGTTAACTATGGCTACACCTTC. Its protein is CAISERQVNYGYTF.